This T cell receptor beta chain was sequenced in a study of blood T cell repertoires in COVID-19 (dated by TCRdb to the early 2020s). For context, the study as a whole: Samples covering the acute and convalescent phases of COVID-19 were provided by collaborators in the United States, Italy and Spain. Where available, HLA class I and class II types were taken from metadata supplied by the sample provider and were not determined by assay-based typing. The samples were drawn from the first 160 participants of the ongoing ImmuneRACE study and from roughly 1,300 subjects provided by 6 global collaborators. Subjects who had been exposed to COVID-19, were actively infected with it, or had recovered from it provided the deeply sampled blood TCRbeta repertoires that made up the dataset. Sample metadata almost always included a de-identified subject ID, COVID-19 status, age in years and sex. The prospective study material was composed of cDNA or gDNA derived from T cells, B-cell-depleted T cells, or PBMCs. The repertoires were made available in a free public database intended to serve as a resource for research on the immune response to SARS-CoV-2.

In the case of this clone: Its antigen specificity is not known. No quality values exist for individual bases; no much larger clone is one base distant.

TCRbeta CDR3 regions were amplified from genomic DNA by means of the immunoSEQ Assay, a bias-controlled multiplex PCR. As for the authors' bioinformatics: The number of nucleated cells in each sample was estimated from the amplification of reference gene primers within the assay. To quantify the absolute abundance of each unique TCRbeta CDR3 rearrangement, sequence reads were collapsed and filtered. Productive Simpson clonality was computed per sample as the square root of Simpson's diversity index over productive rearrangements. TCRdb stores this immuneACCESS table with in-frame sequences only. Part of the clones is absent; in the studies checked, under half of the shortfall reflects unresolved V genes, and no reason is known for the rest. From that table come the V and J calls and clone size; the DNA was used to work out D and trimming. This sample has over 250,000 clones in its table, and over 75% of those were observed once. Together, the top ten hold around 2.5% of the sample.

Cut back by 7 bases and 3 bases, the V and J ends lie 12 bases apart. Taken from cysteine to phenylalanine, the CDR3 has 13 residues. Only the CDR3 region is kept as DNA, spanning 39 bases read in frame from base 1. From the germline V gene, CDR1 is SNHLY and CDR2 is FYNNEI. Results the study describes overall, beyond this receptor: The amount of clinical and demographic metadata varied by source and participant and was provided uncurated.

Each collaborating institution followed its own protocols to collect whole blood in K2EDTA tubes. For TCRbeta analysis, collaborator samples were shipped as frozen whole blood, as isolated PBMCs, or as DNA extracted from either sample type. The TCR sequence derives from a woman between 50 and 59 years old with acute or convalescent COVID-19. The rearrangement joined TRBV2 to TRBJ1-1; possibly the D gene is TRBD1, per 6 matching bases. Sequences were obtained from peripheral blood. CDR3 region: CASTNTGHTEAFF. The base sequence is TGTGCCAGCACCAACACAGGGCACACTGAAGCTTTCTTT.